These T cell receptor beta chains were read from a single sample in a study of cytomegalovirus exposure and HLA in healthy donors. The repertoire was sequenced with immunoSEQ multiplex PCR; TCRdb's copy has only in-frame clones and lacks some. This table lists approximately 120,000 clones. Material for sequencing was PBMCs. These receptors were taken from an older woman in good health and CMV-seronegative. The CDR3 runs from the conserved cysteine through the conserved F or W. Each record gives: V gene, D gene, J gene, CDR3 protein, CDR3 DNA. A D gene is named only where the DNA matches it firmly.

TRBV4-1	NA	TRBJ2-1	CASSQVFRRGRSYNEQFF	TGCGCCAGCAGCCAAGTATTTCGGAGGGGGCGATCCTACAATGAGCAGTTCTTC
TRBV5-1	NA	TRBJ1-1	CASSLAEGGRTEAFF	TGCGCCAGCAGCTTGGCCGAAGGCGGGCGGACTGAAGCTTTCTTT
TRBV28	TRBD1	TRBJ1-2	CASSSGTGLDYGYTF	TGTGCCAGCAGTTCCGGGACAGGGTTAGACTATGGCTACACCTTC
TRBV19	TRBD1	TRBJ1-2	CASSSRGRLYGYTF	TGTGCCAGTAGTAGCAGGGGGCGCTTGTATGGCTACACCTTC
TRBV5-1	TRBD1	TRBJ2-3	CASSLVGTGTDTQYF	TGCGCCAGCAGCTTGGTGGGGACAGGTACGGATACGCAGTATTTT
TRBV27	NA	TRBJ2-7	CASSVGQSAEQYF	TGTGCCAGCAGTGTCGGCCAAAGCGCCGAGCAGTACTTC
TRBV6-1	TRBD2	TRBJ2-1	CASSELGSGREQFF	TGTGCCAGCAGTGAACTAGGTAGCGGGAGGGAGCAGTTCTTC
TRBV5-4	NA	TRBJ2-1	CASSLDLRGAGGSEQFF	TGTGCCAGCAGCTTGGATCTCAGGGGGGCCGGTGGGAGTGAGCAGTTCTTC
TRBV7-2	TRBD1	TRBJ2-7	CASSSTTGGYYEQYF	TGTGCCAGCAGCTCGACCACAGGGGGCTACTACGAGCAGTACTTC
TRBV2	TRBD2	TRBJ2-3	CASKTSGSTDTQYF	TGTGCCAGCAAAACTAGCGGAAGCACAGATACGCAGTATTTT
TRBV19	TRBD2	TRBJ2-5	CASSNLASGTQETQYF	TGTGCCAGTAGTAATCTGGCTAGCGGGACTCAAGAGACCCAGTACTTC
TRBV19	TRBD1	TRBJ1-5	CASTDRKKTGHQPQHF	TGTGCCAGTACTGACCGAAAGAAGACAGGGCATCAGCCCCAGCATTTT
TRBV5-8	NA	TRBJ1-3	CASSLWAPSGNTIYF	TGTGCCAGCAGCCTTTGGGCCCCTTCTGGAAACACCATATATTTT
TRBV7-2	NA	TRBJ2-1	CASSLAWWARYNEQFF	TGTGCCAGCAGCTTAGCGTGGTGGGCCCGGTACAATGAGCAGTTCTTC
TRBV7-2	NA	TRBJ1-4	CASSDRPGGEKLFF	TGTGCCAGCAGCGATCGGCCGGGAGGTGAAAAACTGTTTTTT
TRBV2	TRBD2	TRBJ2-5	CASKLPSGGQETQYF	TGTGCCAGCAAGCTACCTAGCGGGGGGCAAGAGACCCAGTACTTC
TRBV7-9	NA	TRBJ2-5	CASSLRGYETQYF	TGTGCCAGCAGCTTAAGGGGATACGAGACCCAGTACTTC
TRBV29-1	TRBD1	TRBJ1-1	CSVSQGAQEAFF	TGCAGCGTGTCACAGGGGGCGCAGGAAGCTTTCTTT
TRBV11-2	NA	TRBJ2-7	CASSLGSGDGYEQYF	TGTGCCAGCAGCTTAGGGTCGGGGGACGGATACGAGCAGTACTTC
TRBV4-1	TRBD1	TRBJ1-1	CASSQDGTVGLTEAFF	TGCGCCAGCAGCCAAGATGGGACAGTTGGTCTCACTGAAGCTTTCTTT
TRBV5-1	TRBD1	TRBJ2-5	CASSRGTDQETQYF	TGCGCCAGCAGCCGAGGGACAGACCAAGAGACCCAGTACTTC
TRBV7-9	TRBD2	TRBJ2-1	CASSSLAGDNEQFF	TGTGCCAGCAGCTCCCTAGCGGGGGACAATGAGCAGTTCTTC
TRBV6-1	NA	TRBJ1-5	CASSLDRRDGYQHF	TGTGCCAGCAGCCTAGACAGGAGAGATGGGTACCAGCATTTT
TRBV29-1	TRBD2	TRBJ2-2	CSVPASGSVTGELFF	TGCAGCGTCCCTGCTAGCGGGTCGGTCACCGGGGAGCTGTTTTTT
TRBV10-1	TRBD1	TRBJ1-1	CASSERQGIEAFF	TGCGCCAGCAGTGAGCGACAGGGCATTGAAGCTTTCTTT
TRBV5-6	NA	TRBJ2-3	CASSSWTASFTDTQYF	TGTGCCAGCAGCTCCTGGACAGCTTCCTTCACAGATACGCAGTATTTT
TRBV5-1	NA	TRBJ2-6	CASSLGTATSGANVLTF	TGCGCCAGCAGCTTGGGGACAGCCACCTCTGGGGCCAACGTCCTGACTTTC
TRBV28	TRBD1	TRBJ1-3	CASSSGQGGNTIYF	TGTGCCAGCAGTTCTGGACAGGGAGGAAACACCATATATTTT
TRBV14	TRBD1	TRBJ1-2	CASSRQGFLTYTF	TGTGCCAGCAGCCGACAGGGTTTTCTAACCTACACCTTC